This record looks at one TCR beta chain sequence and its context. No cognate antigen has been identified for it. No quality values exist for individual bases; no much larger clone is one base distant. The cohort comprised 670 or so healthy bone marrow donors. At the time of sampling, every cohort member was nominally healthy, though immune exposures that went unrecorded were likely present. The donor tested CMV seropositive, placing the donor among the 289 seropositive members of the cohort. A peripheral blood sample was provided by each donor, and peripheral blood mononuclear cells were used for TCR beta sequencing. The Qiagen DNeasy Blood Extraction Kit was used to extract genomic DNA from the blood cell samples. The data belong to a study of cytomegalovirus exposure and HLA in healthy donors (dated by TCRdb to the late 2010s). With regard to the full study: In an earlier analysis of 550 to 750 of the donors, about 270 Gb of sequence data and some 120 million unique TCR beta sequences from 150 million to 200 million T cells were reported. In addition to the first cohort of 650 to 800 subjects, a separate validation cohort of over 90 different subjects was used. HLA typing covered class I and class II loci at four-digit resolution. Of the 398 genotyped donors, 75% to 85% were placed in the genetic ancestry cluster associated with self-reported Caucasian donors. An early release covering about 600 HLA-typed donors comprised about 300 gigabases of sequencing data and approximately 80 million unique TCR sequences. A handful of DR-DQ haplotypes were handled as single units for association and clustering because linkage in the cohort was strong. A later analysis re-examined previously published TCR beta repertoires from around 670 donors and added high-resolution HLA genotyping to investigate patterns of TCR occurrence. Genome-wide SNP genotypes for about 65% of the roughly 700 donors were used in a later genetic analysis, which treated that subset as a discovery cohort. To predict cytomegalovirus infection status, the study combined high-throughput TCR immunosequencing, statistical association of individual TCRs with disease status, and machine learning. Every repertoire in the discovery cohort had been generated on one and the same sequencing platform. Using immunosequencing, the study profiled T cell repertoires from 500 to 800 subjects and related those repertoires to cytomegalovirus serostatus. Alongside the repertoire data, information on donor age, sex, ethnicity and CMV serostatus was compiled. Across some 400 genotyped donors of the cohort, an average of roughly 250,000 unique TCR beta nucleotide sequences per donor were sequenced, and approximately 17% of those sequences were non-productive. Typing coverage varied by locus: roughly 620-640 donors for A, B, C, DRB1 and DQB1; 522 for DQA1; 600 to 610 for DPA1; approximately 470 for DPB1. The aim of the study was to test whether cataloging public T cell receptors could identify signatures of past pathogen exposure. In an earlier analysis of about 590 of the donors, high-throughput TCR beta sequencing was used to judge whether each TCR beta V gene segment behaved as functional or pseudogenic. In the later analysis, no new phenotypic data were used to find candidate immune exposures; instead, reliance was placed on TCR beta sequences and their occurrence across donors. Study-wide conclusions, independent of this receptor: About 15 rarely observed V segments, including chromosome 9 orphons, were excluded from the earlier analysis of about 600 of the donors because counts were too low. Linkage disequilibrium might explain the correlated functional status among segregating V segments, but an unknown experimental factor could not be ruled out. A few of the identified cytomegalovirus-associated TCR beta chains were confirmed in vitro to be specific for cytomegalovirus antigens. When HLA alleles, especially DR and DQ, strongly co-occurred, attributing TCR associations to individual alleles was difficult. A later analysis associated about 16,000 TCR beta sequences with specific HLA alleles at a false discovery rate of 0.05. A group of highly shared sequence variants was considered likely to be a technical artifact of the sequencing pipeline. HLA typing was unavailable for some donors at each locus, so association tests used only the typed subset. While some public TCRs were present in many individuals, most TCR sequences turned up only very rarely across donors. According to a later genetic analysis, donors in an Asian-associated ancestry cluster had fewer N-insertions in productive TCRs than the approximately 710-donor mean. In a later analysis, HLA-associated TCR beta chains were found to be more clonally expanded and to have lower generation probabilities than equally common non-associated chains. According to the authors, the approach could potentially be generalized to other disease states and immunological phenotypes. CMV serostatus was the only immune exposure information available for the cohort. A later analysis found that most CMV-associated TCR beta chains appeared HLA-restricted, with HLA associations seemingly driven largely by CMV exposure. Because the 87-base-pair reads could not distinguish some IMGT-functional V segments, including TRBV6-2 and TRBV6-3, those segments were excluded. V-gene and J-gene trimming of TCR beta chains was associated with a missense DCLRE1C variant in a later genetic analysis, and the association was replicated in an independent cohort. In the study, 150 to 200 TCR beta chains were listed as associated with cytomegalovirus. An earlier analysis of around 540 of the donors showed that most TCR beta V segments appeared in productive rearrangements either about 87% or about 30% of the time, which broadly matched IMGT annotations. Several of the top co-occurrence clusters appeared to be linked to parvovirus B19, influenza, CMV and Epstein-Barr virus, according to a later analysis. Cytomegalovirus status was reported to be diagnosed by the classifier with high specificity and sensitivity in both the original and validation cohorts. Roughly uniform sequencing depth across donors was assumed in presence/absence analyses, although this assumption may not hold. A further reported finding was that TCR beta sequences accurately predicted the HLA-A and HLA-B alleles for most subjects in the first cohort. The cohort was sequenced for TCR beta chains only, and without alpha or paired-chain data the features that could be detected were limited. According to a later analysis, TCR association rates differed among HLA loci, with DRB1 alleles showing the most associated TCRs and HLA-C alleles showing the fewest.

Inclusive of the bounding cysteine and phenylalanine, the CDR3 is 16 residues long. Only the CDR3 portion is preserved as DNA: 48 bases, with reading frame beginning at the first base. According to the germline V gene (reference sequence), CDR1 reads LNHDA and CDR2 reads SQIVND. V loses 3 bases, J loses 2 bases, and the germline ends lie 13 bases apart. The library was prepared using the immunoSEQ multiplex PCR assay. For the multiplex PCR, a mixture combining 60 forward primers for TCR Vbeta segments and 13 reverse primers for TCR Jbeta segments was used. The CDR3 region of rearranged TCR beta genes was amplified from genomic DNA with a multiplex PCR assay. The amplified TCR beta libraries were sequenced on the Illumina HiSeq System as 87-base-pair reads. The published analysis was carried out like this. A later analysis counted approximately 74 million unique TCR beta chains across the 666 repertoires, and around 9.9 million of these chains were shared by at least two donors. Raw reads were error-corrected and collapsed into unique sequences by a nearest-neighbor algorithm in which closely related sequences were merged to remove PCR and sequencing errors. Alignment of CDR3 sequences to IMGT reference sequences was used to assign V, D and J gene segments. For a sequence to be retained, at least a six-nucleotide match to both a V gene segment and a J gene segment was required. A rearrangement counted as productive if the CDR3 had no stop codons and remained in frame with V and J, and every other rearrangement counted as non-productive. Following IMGT convention, CDR3 was defined as the stretch from the second conserved V-encoded cysteine up to the conserved J-encoded phenylalanine. The earlier analysis of fewer than 700 of the donors excluded sequences that lacked an unambiguous match to a single V gene segment. In an earlier analysis of roughly 500 of the donors, V segments were called functional above 56.7% productive rearrangements and were called segregating when the between-donor standard deviation exceeded 5%. A statistical classification framework was developed to diagnose cytomegalovirus status using the catalog of TCR beta chain sequences. V and J gene assignment, in a later analysis, came from comparing TCR nucleotide sequences with IMGT/GENE-DB human TR gene sequences. A later analysis assigned CDR3 sequences and most-parsimonious VDJ recombination scenarios with the TCRdist pipeline. A later analysis defined each TCR beta chain by its CDR3 amino acid sequence plus V-gene family, and excluded reads lacking a unique V-gene family. As a way to deal with suspected cross-contamination and a sequencing artifact, a later analysis dropped approximately 570 nucleotide sequences that were highly shared and had low generation probability. In a later analysis, a clonal expansion index for each public chain was calculated from normalized within-repertoire ranks of inferred template counts. A later analysis computed generation probabilities with a VDJ recombination model fitted to out-of-frame rearrangements, and checked the results against IGoR. In a later analysis, hypergeometric tests were used to score TCR-TCR, TCR-HLA and TCR-CMV co-occurrence, with a repertoire-size bias correction applied to TCR pairs. A later analysis estimated false discovery rates by permuting HLA or CMV assignments 20 times. A later analysis grouped co-occurring TCRs with DBSCAN, adding TCRdist sequence similarity when clustering within HLA-allele-positive subsets. Co-occurrence clustering excluded repertoires with fewer than 30,000 or more than 120,000 public chains, plus five with anomalous nucleotide sharing. TCRdb mirrors the immuneACCESS table, restricted to in-frame sequences. Some clones are absent from its copies; in checked studies, under half trace to an unresolved V gene, and the reason for the others is unknown. V and J calls and clone size come straight from that table; D and trimming were deduced from the DNA. This sample gives just under 250,000 clones in total; about 80% of them show up just once. The top ten hold 4.5% to 6% of the sample.

The receptor was isolated from a woman aged 40-49 years in good health and CMV-seropositive. The rearrangement combines TRBV19 with TRBJ1-4; a confident D gene designation cannot be given. The sequenced sample consisted of PBMCs. The base sequence is TGTGCCAGTAGTATCGGAAGGGAGAGCACTAATGAAAAACTGTTTTTT. Translated, this gives CASSIGRESTNEKLFF.